These 29 T cell receptor beta chains came from one sample sequenced in a study of cytomegalovirus exposure and HLA in healthy donors. Use of 60 Vbeta and 13 Jbeta primers characterized the PCR. Sequencing used immunoSEQ multiplex PCR; TCRdb keeps in-frame clones, though not all of them. The sample lists about 84,000 clones, 63% seen once, with about 15% in the top ten. The sample was PBMCs. The receptor source for this set is a woman in her 40s in good health and CMV-seropositive.

This sequence joins TRBV27 and TRBJ2-7; 10 bases are shared with TRBD2. The germline gives CDR1 MNHEY, CDR2 SMNVEV (reference sequence). J lost 4 bases, V lost 3 bases, and 9 bases had no gene match. The CDR3 loop spans 16 amino acids. The DNA of the CDR3 is TGTGCCAGCAGTTTTCTAGCGGGAGAATCGGGATACGAGCAGTACTTC. Translating gives CASSFLAGESGYEQYF.

This chain uses TRBV7-2 with TRBJ2-5; D call uncertain. CDR1 SGHTA and CDR2 FQGNSA come from the germline V gene. The CDR3 is made up of 18 amino acids. Trimming stripped 5 bases from V and 4 bases from J, with 26 bases between. CDR3: CASSPLASSHFSGETQYF. DNA for the CDR3: TGTGCCAGCAGCCCCCTTGCGTCGTCGCACTTCTCGGGAGAGACCCAGTACTTC.

The chain has TRBV15 and TRBJ2-4, with TRBD1 matching 7 bases. Unmatched junction bases numbered 9, after V lost 4 bases and J lost 3 bases. Per the germline V gene, CDR1 is LNHNV and CDR2 is YYDKDF (reference sequence). The CDR3 runs to 16 residues. Written as DNA, the CDR3 is TGTGCCACCAGCACCCACAGGGGTCTGGTCAAAAACATTCAGTACTTC. Protein product: CATSTHRGLVKNIQYF.

This chain uses TRBV19 with TRBJ1-2; D might be TRBD1 (6 bases). The CDR3 spans 11 residues. The germline V gene has CDR1 LNHDA and CDR2 SQIVND (reference sequence). Trimming removed 5 bases at V and 7 bases at J, with 8 bases between. The CDR3 protein is CASSQGGGYTF. The CDR3 nucleotides read TGTGCCAGTAGTCAAGGGGGTGGCTACACCTTC.

The chain uses TRBV5-6 and TRBJ1-4, with TRBD1 as a possible D gene (5 bases). V was pared by 3 bases and J by 4 bases, with 10 bases between. Germline V gene lookup returns CDR1 SGHDT and CDR2 YYEEEE. This CDR3 comprises 14 residues. CDR3: CASSSGTINEKLFF. In DNA form, the CDR3 reads TGTGCCAGCAGCTCCGGGACTATTAATGAAAAACTGTTTTTT. Full variable domain (outside the CDR3, taken from reference TRBV5-6 and TRBJ1-4): DAGVTQSPTHLIKTRGQQVTLRCSPKSGHDTVSWYQQALGQGPQFIFQYYEEEERQRGNFPDRFSGHQFPNYSSELNVNALLLGDSALYLCASSSGTINEKLFFGSGTQLSVL.

The chain links TRBV7-9 to TRBJ2-6; D ambiguous. The CDR3 totals 16 residues. The V gene's germline CDR1 is SEHNR and CDR2 FQNEAQ (reference sequence). Trimming took off 3 bases at V and 1 base at J, with 10 bases between the two ends. The CDR3 loop reads CASSFKLQSGANVLTF. The CDR3 nucleotides read TGTGCCAGCAGCTTTAAACTGCAATCTGGGGCCAACGTCCTGACTTTC.

Worth noting for this clone: Other nucleotide sequences from this sample produce the same CDR3. This chain uses TRBV5-1 with TRBJ1-2; TRBD1 might be the D (5 bases). Per the germline V gene, CDR1 is SGHRS and CDR2 is YFSETQ. The CDR3 consists of 15 residues. V was clipped by 0 bases and J by 7 bases, with 16 bases between them. CDR3 DNA: TGCGCCAGCAGCTTGGCCGGAGGAGGGGACTCTGGCTACACCTTC. Residues: CASSLAGGGDSGYTF.

This clone was counted once. V and J are TRBV14 and TRBJ2-5; a possible D gene is TRBD1 (6 bases). The germline V gene encodes CDR1 SGHDN and CDR2 FVKESK. This CDR3 is built from 15 residues. V was cut by 8 bases and J by 4 bases, with 20 bases left in between. The CDR3 DNA reads TGTGCCAGCTGTCCGGGATTCACCAGGGGAGAGACCCAGTACTTC. This sequence encodes CASCPGFTRGETQYF. Based on the CDR3 plus reference TRBV14 and TRBJ2-5, the full variable domain is EAGVTQFPSHSVIEKGQTVTLRCDPISGHDNLYWYRRVMGKEIKFLLHFVKESKQDESGMPNNRFLAERTGGTYSTLKVQPAELEDSGVYFCASCPGFTRGETQYFGPGTRLLVL.

V gene TRBV29-1 combines with J gene TRBJ2-2; 7 nucleotides match TRBD2. In germline, CDR1 is SQVTM, CDR2 ANQGSEA. Trimming at V came to 4 bases and at J to 1 base, leaving 6 bases not matched to a gene. The CDR3 has 15 residues. This CDR3 reads CSVGGASGNTGELFF. CDR3 coding DNA: TGCAGCGTTGGAGGAGCTAGCGGGAACACCGGGGAGCTGTTTTTT.

V gene TRBV16 combines with J gene TRBJ2-2; 8 positions match TRBD1. The germline V gene has CDR1 KGHSY and CDR2 FQNENV. V lost 6 bases, J lost 4 bases, and 4 bases stayed unmatched. The CDR3 consists of 14 residues. The CDR3 is CASSADRVTGELFF. CDR3 coding DNA: TGTGCCAGCAGTGCGGACAGGGTCACCGGGGAGCTGTTTTTT.

The rearrangement joins TRBV2 to TRBJ2-7; the match to TRBD2 covers 10 bases. Germline CDR1 is SNHLY and CDR2 is FYNNEI. This CDR3 contains 15 residues. Trimming cost V 3 bases and J 6 bases; bases outside gene matches: 8. The CDR3: CASSDIGGTSVEQYF. CDR3 DNA sequence: TGTGCCAGCAGTGATATCGGGGGGACTAGCGTCGAGCAGTACTTC.

The V gene is TRBV11-2, the J gene TRBJ2-3, with 11 bases lining up with TRBD2. Trimming took 5 bases from V and 1 from J; bases not matched to a gene: 8. In germline, CDR1 is SGHAT, CDR2 FQNNGV. There are 17 residues in the CDR3. CDR3 sequence: CASSLLPLAGGTDTQYF. The DNA of the CDR3 is TGTGCCAGCAGCCTCCTCCCACTAGCGGGAGGCACAGATACGCAGTATTTT.

A few counts support this clone. The chain has TRBV27 and TRBJ2-7; TRBD2 agrees at 7 bases. The germline CDR1 and CDR2 sequences are MNHEY and SMNVEV (reference sequence). Germline trimming cut 2 bases from V and 0 bases from J; bases unmatched to any gene: 7. There are 16 residues in the CDR3. The CDR3 DNA reads as TGTGCCAGCAGTTTAAGGTCGGGACTAAGCTCCTACGAGCAGTACTTC. This encodes CASSLRSGLSSYEQYF.

V usage is TRBV6-5 and J usage is TRBJ1-4, with 7 bases that match TRBD1. CDR3 length: 14 amino acids. CDR1 is MNHEY, CDR2 SVGAGI, per germline. V dropped 6 bases and J dropped 5; count of bases not matched to a gene: 6. The DNA for the CDR3 is TGTGCCAGCAGCCAACCGGGACAGAATGAAAAACTGTTTTTT. Its translation is CASSQPGQNEKLFF.

This chain joins TRBV5-6 and TRBJ1-2; D gene ambiguous. The CDR3 totals 17 residues. Germline assignment: CDR1 SGHDT and CDR2 YYEEEE. Trimming stripped 1 base from V and 0 bases from J, with 16 bases between. The CDR3 is CASSLRGGSKTNYGYTF. The DNA for the CDR3 is TGTGCCAGCAGCTTGCGAGGTGGGTCCAAAACTAACTATGGCTACACCTTC.

The V gene is TRBV10-1, the J gene TRBJ2-2, with D unresolved. The CDR3 runs to 12 residues. The germline V and J ends were trimmed by 2 bases and 5 bases, with 3 bases remaining between them. CDR1 and CDR2 (germline): WNHNN, SYGVQD (reference sequence). This CDR3 is CASSEPTGELFF. The DNA of the CDR3 is TGCGCCAGCAGTGAGCCAACCGGGGAGCTGTTTTTT.

This clone occurred a few times. This rearrangement joins TRBV28 to TRBJ2-1, with TRBD1 matching 8 bases. The CDR3 has 16 amino acids. Looked up from germline, CDR1 is MDHEN and CDR2 is SYDVKM. V trimming: 8 bases; J trimming: 0 bases; junction bases outside the gene matches: 9. CDR3 nucleotides: TGTGCCAGCGTCCCCAGGGGGCGAGTCTCCTACAATGAGCAGTTCTTC. Translating it yields CASVPRGRVSYNEQFF. The complete variable domain, with remaining parts taken from reference TRBV28 and TRBJ2-1, reads DVKVTQSSRYLVKRTGEKVFLECVQDMDHENMFWYRQDPGLGLRLIYFSYDVKMKEKGDIPEGYSVSREKKERFSLILESASTNQTSMYLCASVPRGRVSYNEQFFGPGTRLTVL.

The chain employs TRBV10-1 and TRBJ1-2, with a weak D call TRBD1 (5 bases). Germline V gives CDR1 WNHNN, CDR2 SYGVQD (reference sequence). The CDR3 is 13 residues long. V dropped 4 bases and J dropped 5 bases, with 11 bases sitting between them. The CDR3, as DNA: TGCGCCAGCAGTGCGGGACTTGGGTATGGCTACACCTTC. This sequence encodes CASSAGLGYGYTF.

This clone was seen only a few times. The chain combines TRBV6-6 with TRBJ1-2; tentatively, D is TRBD1 (5 bases). There are 14 residues in the CDR3. V was cut by 6 bases and J by 6 bases, with 17 bases left in between. Germline V gives CDR1 MNHNY, CDR2 SVGAGI (reference sequence). The chain's CDR3 is CASREGTTRNGYTF. Written as DNA, the CDR3 is TGTGCCAGCAGGGAGGGGACTACTCGAAATGGCTACACCTTC.

The genes are TRBV4-1 and TRBJ2-7; TRBD2 is a possible D gene (6 bases). The V end was cut by 3 bases, the J end by 2 bases, with 17 bases between. This CDR3 is 16 amino acids long. Germline CDR1 is MGHRA and CDR2 is YSYEKL. DNA for the CDR3: TGCGCCAGCAGCCATTATATGTCGGGGGTGCCCTACGAGCAGTACTTC. It specifies CASSHYMSGVPYEQYF.

This clone appeared a few times. V usage is TRBV18 and J usage is TRBJ2-3; TRBD2 matches at 9 bases. Losses at the gene ends were 2 bases for V and 2 bases for J; bases not matched to a gene: 8. The CDR3 has 17 amino acids. Germline V gene data show CDR1 as KGHSH and CDR2 as LQKENI. CDR3 coding DNA: TGTGCCAGCTCACCAGCCCTGAGCGGGAGGTCCACAGATACGCAGTATTTT. It codes for CASSPALSGRSTDTQYF.

The rearrangement uses TRBV19 and TRBJ2-1; a weak D match, TRBD2 (6 bases). CDR3 length: 13 amino acids. With 10 bases removed from V and 10 bases from J, the gap between germline ends came to 20 bases. Germline V lookup: CDR1 LNHDA, CDR2 SQIVND (reference sequence). The chain's CDR3 is CATSTQTGVEQFF. The CDR3 bases are TGTGCCACCAGTACCCAGACGGGGGTCGAGCAGTTCTTC.

The chain employs TRBV6-5 and TRBJ1-3; 10 bases match TRBD1. The CDR3 runs to 14 residues. With 6 bases clipped from V and 8 bases from J, the junction kept 7 bases outside the gene matches. Germline V gene lookup returns CDR1 MNHEY and CDR2 SVGAGI. The CDR3 nucleotides are TGTGCCAGCAGGCCCGGGACAGGGGTATACACCATATATTTT. As protein: CASRPGTGVYTIYF.

The chain links TRBV4-2 to TRBJ1-2, with 7 bases matching TRBD1. V lost 3 bases to trimming and J lost 6 bases; unmatched junction nucleotides: 13. There are 16 residues in the CDR3. The germline CDR1 and CDR2 sequences are LGHNA and YNFKEQ. Written as DNA, the CDR3 is TGTGCCAGCAGCCATACCCGGTTTGACAGGGCCAATGGCTACACCTTC. Residues: CASSHTRFDRANGYTF.

V is TRBV6-6 and J is TRBJ2-1, with 10 positions matching TRBD1. Germline values: CDR1 MNHNY, CDR2 SVGAGI (reference sequence). The CDR3 has 16 residues. Germline trimming cut 0 bases from V and 9 bases from J; bases unmatched to any gene: 8. In nucleotides, the CDR3 is TGTGCCAGCAGTTACTCCCCAGGACAGGGGGTAGGTGAGCAGTTCTTC. This sequence encodes CASSYSPGQGVGEQFF.

This clone was observed a handful of times. The genes are TRBV4-1 and TRBJ2-3; no definite D call. Trimming shortened V by 2 bases and J by 2 bases, and 17 bases separated the two germline ends. This CDR3 has 17 residues. The germline V gene encodes CDR1 MGHRA and CDR2 YSYEKL. In nucleotides, the CDR3 is TGCGCCAGCAGCCAATTCTATTTAGGCAGGCACACAGATACGCAGTATTTT. It codes for CASSQFYLGRHTDTQYF.

The chain has TRBV5-6 and TRBJ2-1; D is undetermined. The V gene lost 0 bases and the J gene lost 5 bases, with 6 bases spanning the gap. CDR1 and CDR2 from the germline V gene are SGHDT and YYEEEE. The CDR3 totals 13 residues. CDR3 DNA sequence: TGTGCCAGCAGCTTGGTAGCCCACAATGAGCAGTTCTTC. Its translation: CASSLVAHNEQFF.

The V gene is TRBV28, the J gene TRBJ2-2; 9 nucleotides match TRBD1. This CDR3 contains 16 residues. Per the germline V gene, CDR1 is MDHEN and CDR2 is SYDVKM. Germline trimming cut 6 bases from V and 6 bases from J; bases unmatched to any gene: 11. For the CDR3, the DNA is TGTGCCAGCAGCCGGATCCCGGGACAGGGCGCCGGGGAGCTGTTTTTT. This translates into CASSRIPGQGAGELFF. Based on the CDR3 plus reference TRBV28 and TRBJ2-2, the full variable domain is DVKVTQSSRYLVKRTGEKVFLECVQDMDHENMFWYRQDPGLGLRLIYFSYDVKMKEKGDIPEGYSVSREKKERFSLILESASTNQTSMYLCASSRIPGQGAGELFFGEGSRLTVL.

J is TRBJ2-7 and V is TRBV18, with 13 bases aligning to TRBD2. Germline lookup yields CDR1 KGHSH and CDR2 LQKENI. Germline trimming cut 0 bases from V and 6 bases from J; bases unmatched to any gene: 5. This CDR3 comprises 16 residues. The CDR3 is CASSPPTSGRGSEQYF. The CDR3 DNA reads as TGTGCCAGCTCACCACCCACTAGCGGGAGGGGTAGCGAGCAGTACTTC.